This T cell receptor (beta chain) was sequenced for a study of blood T cell repertoires in COVID-19. Study at large: Acute-phase and convalescent COVID-19 samples originated in the United States, Italy and Spain. T cells, B-cell-depleted T cells, or PBMCs provided the cDNA or gDNA that served as material.

Deletions cut 2 bases from V and 1 base from J, with 8 bases between. CDR3 length: 13 amino acids. Germline lookup yields CDR1 GTSNPN and CDR2 SVGIG (reference sequence). Recruited during active infection, patients (from Seattle) were subsequently followed longitudinally. In the original workflow: Estimated nucleated cell counts came from reference gene primer amplification. Method: immunoSEQ multiplex PCR; TCRdb's copy keeps in-frame clones and lacks some. D and trimming were read from the DNA, whereas the V and J calls and clone size are those reported in that table. Here the sample spans hundreds of thousands of clones, about 87% being singletons.

The chain links TRBV30 to TRBJ1-1, with unresolved D. Material for sequencing was peripheral blood. The clonotype was recovered from a woman aged 55-70 years with COVID-19, enrolled during active disease. The CDR3 DNA is TGTGCCTGGAGTCCTGGCTCGAACACTGAAGCTTTCTTT. Residues: CAWSPGSNTEAFF.